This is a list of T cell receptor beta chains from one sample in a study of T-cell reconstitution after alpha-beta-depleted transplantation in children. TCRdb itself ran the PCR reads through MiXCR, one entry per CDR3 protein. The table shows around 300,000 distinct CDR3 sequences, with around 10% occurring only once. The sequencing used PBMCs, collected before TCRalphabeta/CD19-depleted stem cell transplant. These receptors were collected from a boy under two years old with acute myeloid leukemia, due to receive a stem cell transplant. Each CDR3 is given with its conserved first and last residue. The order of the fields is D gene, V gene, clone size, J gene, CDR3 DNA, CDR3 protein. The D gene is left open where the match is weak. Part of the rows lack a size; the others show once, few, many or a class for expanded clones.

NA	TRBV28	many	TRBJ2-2	TGTGCCAGCAGTTCCCTATTTGGGCATACCGGGGAGCTGTTTTTT	CASSSLFGHTGELFF
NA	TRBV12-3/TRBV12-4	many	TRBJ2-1	TGTGCCAGCAGCTCCGGTGGGGAGCAGTTCTTC	CASSSGGEQFF
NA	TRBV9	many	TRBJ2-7	TGTGCCAGCAGCGTAGCCGGGGCGGCCTACGAGCAGTACTTC	CASSVAGAAYEQYF
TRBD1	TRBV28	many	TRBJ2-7	TGTGCCAGCAGAGTGTTGGGACAGGGCTCCTACGAGCAGTACTTC	CASRVLGQGSYEQYF
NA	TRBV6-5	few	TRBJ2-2	TGTGCCAGCAGTTCGGACGGCGCGAACACCGGGGAGCTGTTTTTT	CASSSDGANTGELFF
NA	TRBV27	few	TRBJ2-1	TGTGCCAGCAGACCGGGTTCCTACAATGAGCAGTTCTTC	CASRPGSYNEQFF
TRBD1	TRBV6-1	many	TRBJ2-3	TGTGCCAGCCTCAAACGGACAGGGGGCCCTCACGGTACGCAGTATTTT	CASLKRTGGPHGTQYF
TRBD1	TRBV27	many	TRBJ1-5	TGTGCCAGCAGTAGAGAGGGGGCGAATCAGCCCCAGCATTTT	CASSREGANQPQHF
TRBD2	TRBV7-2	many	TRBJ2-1	TGTGCCAGCAGCTTAGCCCGGGGCACTAGCGGGAGCCCAGCCTACAATGAGCAGTTCTTC	CASSLARGTSGSPAYNEQFF
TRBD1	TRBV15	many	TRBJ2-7	TGTGCCACCAGCACCCAGGACAGGGTATCCTACGAGCAGTACTTC	CATSTQDRVSYEQYF
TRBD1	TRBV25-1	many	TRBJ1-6	TGTGCCAGCAGTGAATCAAAGGGGGCAAATTCACCCCTCCACTTT	CASSESKGANSPLHF
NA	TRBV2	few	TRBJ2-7	TGTGCCAGCAGCCGTAATGGTGGCCGGACCTACGAGCAGTACTTC	CASSRNGGRTYEQYF
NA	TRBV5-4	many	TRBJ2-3	TGTGCCAGCAGCTTGGTAATAACTAGCACAGATACGCAGTATTTT	CASSLVITSTDTQYF
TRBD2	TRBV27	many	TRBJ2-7	TGTGCCAGCGGGTCTAGCGGGGGCTCCTACGAGCAGTACTTC	CASGSSGGSYEQYF
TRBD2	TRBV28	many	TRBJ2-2	TGTGCCAGCAGTTTACTAACTAGCGGGGCCCTCTTCGGGACCGGGGAGCTGTTTTTT	CASSLLTSGALFGTGELFF
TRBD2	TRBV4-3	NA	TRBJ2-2	TGCGCCAGCAGCCCGGGACTAGGAGACACCGGGGAGCTGTTTTTT	CASSPGLGDTGELFF
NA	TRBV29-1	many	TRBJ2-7	TGCAGCGTTGAATTTTCGGACTCCTACGAGCAGTACTTC	CSVEFSDSYEQYF
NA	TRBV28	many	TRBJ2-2	TGTGCCAGCAGTTTTCGGGGGAACTTGAACACCGGGGAGCTGTTTTTT	CASSFRGNLNTGELFF
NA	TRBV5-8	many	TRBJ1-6	TGTGCCAGCAGCTTGACCTTGGGTTCACCCCTCCACTTT	CASSLTLGSPLHF
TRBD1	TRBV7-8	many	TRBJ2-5	TGTGCCAGCAGCTCCGACAGGGCGTGGCAAGAGACCCAGTACTTC	CASSSDRAWQETQYF
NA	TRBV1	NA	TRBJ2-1	TGCACCAGCAGCCCCCCCGGGACTAGGATGAACAATGAGCAGTTCTTC	CTSSPPGTRMNNEQFF
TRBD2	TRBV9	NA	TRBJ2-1	TGTGCCAGCAGCCCCCCGGGACTAGGTTACAATGAGCAGTTCTTC	CASSPPGLGYNEQFF
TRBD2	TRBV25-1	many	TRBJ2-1	TGTGCCAGCAGGTGGACTAGCGGGCAGGGTGAGCAGTTCTTC	CASRWTSGQGEQFF
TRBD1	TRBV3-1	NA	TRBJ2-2	TGTGCCAGCAGCCCGGACAGGGGGCCGGGGAACACCGGGGAGCTGTTTTTT	CASSPDRGPGNTGELFF
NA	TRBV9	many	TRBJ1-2	TGTGCCAGCAGCGTATCCCCGATCGGACCGGGGAACTATGGCTACACCTTC	CASSVSPIGPGNYGYTF
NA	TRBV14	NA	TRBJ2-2	TGTGCCAGCAGCCAAGGGAGCGGCAAGAACACCGGGGAGCTGTTTTTT	CASSQGSGKNTGELFF
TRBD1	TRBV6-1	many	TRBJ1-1	TGTGCCAGTCGACAGGGGAACACTGAAGCTTTCTTT	CASRQGNTEAFF
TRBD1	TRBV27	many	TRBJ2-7	TGTGCCAGCAGTTGGGTGGGACAGGGGTTCAACGAGCAGTACTTC	CASSWVGQGFNEQYF
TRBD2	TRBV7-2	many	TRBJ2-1	TGTGCCAGCAGCCTAACGGCGGGGGGGCGATCGGGGGATGAGCAGTTCTTC	CASSLTAGGRSGDEQFF
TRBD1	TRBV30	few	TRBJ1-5	TGTGCCTGGAGTGTAAGGGACAGGGATCAGCCCCAGCATTTT	CAWSVRDRDQPQHF
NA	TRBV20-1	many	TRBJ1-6	TGCAGTGCTAGCCCCAGGGGAGGTTCACCCCTCCACTTT	CSASPRGGSPLHF
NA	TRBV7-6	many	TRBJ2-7	TGTGCCAGCAGCTTAGGGGGAATTTCCTACGAGCAGTACTTC	CASSLGGISYEQYF
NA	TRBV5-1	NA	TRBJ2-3	TGCGCCAGCAGCTTGGACGCCCTCACAGATACGCAGTATTTT	CASSLDALTDTQYF
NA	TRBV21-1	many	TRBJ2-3	TGTGCCAGCAGCAAACTAGCGGTCACAGATACGCAGTATTTT	CASSKLAVTDTQYF
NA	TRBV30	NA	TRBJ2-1	TGTGCCTGGAGTGGTGGCGGTGAGCAGTTCTTC	CAWSGGGEQFF
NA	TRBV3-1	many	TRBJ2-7	TGTGCCAGCAGCTTCCTCGGTAGTCTCGAGCAGTACTTC	CASSFLGSLEQYF
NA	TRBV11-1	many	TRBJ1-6	TGTGCCAGCAGCTTAATGGGGACATCGAATTCACCCCTCCACTTT	CASSLMGTSNSPLHF
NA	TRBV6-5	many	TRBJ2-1	TGTGCCAGCAGTTACGCGGGAAAGGGTTACAATGAGCAGTTCTTC	CASSYAGKGYNEQFF
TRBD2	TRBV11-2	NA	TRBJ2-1	TGTGCCAGCAGCCTATATTCGCCCTTCGGGACTACGGGCGTCAATGAGCAGTTCTTC	CASSLYSPFGTTGVNEQFF
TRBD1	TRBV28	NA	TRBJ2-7	TGTGCCAGCAGACCGGGACAGATGTACGAGCAGTACTTC	CASRPGQMYEQYF
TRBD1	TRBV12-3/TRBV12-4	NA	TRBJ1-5	TGTGCCAGCAGTTTCACCGGGACAGGACAGCCCCAGCATTTT	CASSFTGTGQPQHF